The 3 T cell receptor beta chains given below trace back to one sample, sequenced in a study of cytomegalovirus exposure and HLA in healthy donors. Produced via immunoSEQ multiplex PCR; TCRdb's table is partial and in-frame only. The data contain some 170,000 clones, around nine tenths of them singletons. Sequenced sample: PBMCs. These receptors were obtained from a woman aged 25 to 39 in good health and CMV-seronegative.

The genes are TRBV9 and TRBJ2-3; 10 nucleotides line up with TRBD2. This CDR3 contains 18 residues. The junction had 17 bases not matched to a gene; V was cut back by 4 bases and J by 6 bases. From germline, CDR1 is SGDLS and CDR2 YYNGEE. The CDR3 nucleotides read TGTGCCAGCAGCAACCCCGGGGGGGCAGCGGGGGGGCCGGATACGCAGTATTTT. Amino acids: CASSNPGGAAGGPDTQYF.

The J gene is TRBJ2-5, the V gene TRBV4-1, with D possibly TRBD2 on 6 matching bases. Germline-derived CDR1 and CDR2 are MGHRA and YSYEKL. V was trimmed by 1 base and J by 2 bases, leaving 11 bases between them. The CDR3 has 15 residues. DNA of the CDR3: TGCGCCAGCAGCCAAGCAGGGACTGTACAAGAGACCCAGTACTTC. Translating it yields CASSQAGTVQETQYF.

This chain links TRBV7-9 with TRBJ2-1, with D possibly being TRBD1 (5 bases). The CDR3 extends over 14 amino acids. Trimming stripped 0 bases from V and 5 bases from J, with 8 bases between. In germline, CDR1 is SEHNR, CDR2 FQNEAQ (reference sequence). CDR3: CASSLAPRDNEQFF. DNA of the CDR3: TGTGCCAGCAGCTTAGCGCCCAGGGACAATGAGCAGTTCTTC.